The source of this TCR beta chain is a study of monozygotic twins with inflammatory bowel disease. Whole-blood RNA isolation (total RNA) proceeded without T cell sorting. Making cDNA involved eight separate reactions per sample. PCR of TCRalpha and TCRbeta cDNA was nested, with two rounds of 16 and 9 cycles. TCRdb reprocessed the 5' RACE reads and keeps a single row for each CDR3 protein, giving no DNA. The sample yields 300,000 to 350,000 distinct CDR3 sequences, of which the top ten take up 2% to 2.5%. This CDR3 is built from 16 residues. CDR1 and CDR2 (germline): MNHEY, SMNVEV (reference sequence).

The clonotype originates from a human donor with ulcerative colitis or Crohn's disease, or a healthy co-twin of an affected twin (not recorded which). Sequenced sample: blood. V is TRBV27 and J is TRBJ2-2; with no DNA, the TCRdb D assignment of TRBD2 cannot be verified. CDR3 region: CASTKLAGTNTGELFF.